These 32 T cell receptor beta chains originate from one sample sequenced in a study of read filtering for tumor transcriptome and immune sequencing. From roughly 390 ng of RNA, a library with molecular barcoded alpha/delta and beta/gamma adaptors was made. One entry per CDR3 protein, called by TCRdb with MiXCR from the reads. This sample has about 63,000 distinct CDR3 sequences; around 14% occur once, and the top ten carry 45% to 50%. The sequenced sample consisted of a population of CD138-negative cells sorted from bone marrow. The source of these receptors is a donor aged 40 or older with multiple myeloma.

This clonotype has a handful of counts. A much larger clone lies one base from this, so it may be a read error. The chain is built from TRBV29-1 and TRBJ2-1; D unclear. The CDR3 runs 11 residues. Germline V gives CDR1 SQVTM, CDR2 ANQGSEA. CDR3 nucleotide sequence: TGCAGCGTTGAACGGGTCTCCCATTTAGCCTTC. Protein sequence: CSVERVSHLAF.

In the case of this clonotype: A much more abundant neighbour one base away suggests this may be a read error. This chain joins TRBV12-3 or TRBV12-4 and TRBJ2-1; D ambiguous. The CDR3 loop spans 13 amino acids. The CDR3 here is CASSFLRIVEQSF. The CDR3 coding sequence is TGTGCCAGCAGTTTTCTCCGGATTGTTGAGCAGTCCTTC.

This clonotype was counted at least ten times. The rearrangement links TRBV5-1 to TRBJ2-5; D gene ambiguous. V was shortened by 0 bases and J by 1 base, with 10 bases between the two germline ends. In germline, CDR1 is SGHRS, CDR2 YFSETQ. The CDR3 has 15 amino acids. The CDR3 region is CASSLESVTQETQYF. In DNA, the CDR3 is TGCGCCAGCAGCTTGGAGTCGGTGACCCAAGAGACCCAGTACTTC.

To note about this clonotype: At one end, the junction sequence differs from germline, possibly due to a read error. J is TRBJ2-3 and V is TRBV5-1; TRBD2 matches at 8 bases. The CDR3 runs 14 residues. CDR1 is SGHRS and CDR2 is YFSETQ in the germline V gene. The CDR3 here is CASSGGPSIDARYF. CDR3 bases: TGCGCCAGCTCGGGAGGGCCGAGCATAGATGCGCGGTATTTC.

The chain recombines TRBV28 with TRBJ1-2, with TRBD1 identical over 9 bases. The V gene's germline CDR1 is MDHEN and CDR2 SYDVKM. Losses at the gene ends were 2 bases for V and 8 bases for J; bases not matched to a gene: 9. This CDR3 has 15 amino acids. DNA for the CDR3: TGTGCCAGCAGTTTACGTTACAGGGGGCTCGGCGGCTACACCTTC. Protein product: CASSLRYRGLGGYTF.

This clonotype was found many times. The chain couples TRBV4-1 to TRBJ2-3; D ambiguous. Germline V gene data show CDR1 as MGHRA and CDR2 as YSYEKL. The CDR3 sequence is 15 residues long. Trimming stripped 0 bases from V and 6 bases from J, with 13 bases between. The CDR3 DNA reads as TGCGCCAGCAGCCAAGATCAGGCCTTGGGGGATACGCAGTATTTT. As protein: CASSQDQALGDTQYF.

On this clonotype: A single base separates this from a much larger clone, so it may be a read error. Since the CDR3 does not end with the conserved phenylalanine or tryptophan, this likely comes from a read error. The rearrangement uses TRBV7-3 and TRBJ2-1, with D possibly TRBD2 on 6 matching bases. Germline CDR1 is SGHTA and CDR2 is FQGTGA. CDR3 length: 14 residues. The germline V and J ends were trimmed by 5 bases and 7 bases, with 15 bases remaining between them. CDR3 sequence (DNA): TGTGCCAGCAGCCCGATTTCGGCGGGAAATGAGCAGTTCTAC. It is translated as CASSPISAGNEQFY.

J is TRBJ2-3 and V is TRBV6-2 or TRBV6-3; unclear D gene. The V and J ends lost 2 bases and 0 bases respectively, with 9 bases between them. The germline V gene encodes CDR1 MNHEY and CDR2 SVGEGT. The CDR3 consists of 15 residues. The CDR3 coding sequence is TGTGCCAGCAGTTACGTGGGAAAAAGCACAGATACGCAGTATTTT. As protein: CASSYVGKSTDTQYF.

The sample holds many counts of this clonotype. V usage is TRBV29-1 and J usage is TRBJ2-7; D remains unclear. V gave up 4 bases and J gave up 6 bases, with 19 bases separating them. CDR3 size: 14 residues. Germline assignment: CDR1 SQVTM and CDR2 ANQGSEA. The CDR3, as DNA: TGCAGCGTTGCCGCCGCAGTGAGAGACTCCGAGCAGTACTTC. The encoded protein is CSVAAAVRDSEQYF.

The chain carries TRBV5-4 and TRBJ2-7, with 9 bases fitting TRBD2. Germline lookup yields CDR1 SGHNT and CDR2 YYREEE (reference sequence). V was pared by 2 bases and J by 5 bases, with 5 bases of the junction left unmatched. The CDR3 loop spans 14 amino acids. Here the CDR3 reads CASSFPGLAHEQYF. The CDR3 DNA sequence: TGTGCCAGCAGCTTTCCGGGACTAGCCCACGAGCAGTACTTC.

The chain's CDR3 is CASQMTSGTDTQYF. Written as DNA, the CDR3 is TGTGCCAGCCAAATGACTAGCGGCACAGATACGCAGTATTTT. This sequence joins TRBV28 and TRBJ2-3; 8 positions match TRBD2. V dropped 8 bases and J dropped 1; count of bases not matched to a gene: 5. The CDR3 consists of 14 residues. Germline V gene data show CDR1 as MDHEN and CDR2 as SYDVKM. Full variable domain (missing parts from reference TRBV28 and TRBJ2-3): DVKVTQSSRYLVKRTGEKVFLECVQDMDHENMFWYRQDPGLGLRLIYFSYDVKMKEKGDIPEGYSVSREKKERFSLILESASTNQTSMYLCASQMTSGTDTQYFGPGTRLTVL.

This clonotype was counted ten times or more. V is TRBV7-8 and J is TRBJ2-6; possible D gene TRBD2, 6 bases. Germline CDR1 SGHVS, CDR2 FQNEAQ. Trimming took 0 bases from V and 0 from J, leaving 12 bases between them. The CDR3 runs 18 residues. As DNA, the CDR3 is TGTGCCAGCAGCTTAGCCGTAGGAGGGAGCTCTGGGGCCAACGTCCTGACTTTC. It codes for CASSLAVGGSSGANVLTF.

Ten or more counts support this clonotype. The chain is built from TRBV2 and TRBJ2-1; D is perhaps TRBD2 (6 bases). This CDR3 has 12 residues. Germline V lookup: CDR1 SNHLY, CDR2 FYNNEI. Trimming cost V 7 bases and J 8 bases, with 12 bases left between them. The CDR3 bases are TGTGCCAGCAACCGGGAGCTATATGAGCAGTTCTTC. As protein: CASNRELYEQFF.

This clonotype was seen more than once but under ten times. The chain has TRBV4-1 and TRBJ2-7, with TRBD1 identical over 7 bases. There are 15 residues in the CDR3. Germline V gene lookup returns CDR1 MGHRA and CDR2 YSYEKL. Trimming took 0 bases from V and 6 from J; bases not matched to a gene: 8. CDR3 nucleotides: TGCGCCAGCAGCCAAGATAACCAGGGGGATACCGAGCAGTACTTC. Its translation: CASSQDNQGDTEQYF.

CDR3 nucleotides: TGTGCCAGTAGTATGCTGGAGGGTTCCCTCTATGGCTACACCTTC. It is translated as CASSMLEGSLYGYTF. The chain uses TRBV19 and TRBJ1-2, with D unresolved. The germline V gene encodes CDR1 LNHDA and CDR2 SQIVND (reference sequence). Deletions cut 3 bases from V and 4 bases from J, with 15 bases between. This CDR3 spans 15 amino acids.

This clonotype was recorded once. Just one base apart from a much larger clone, this may be a read error. This chain joins TRBV28 and TRBJ2-3, with TRBD2 as a possible D gene (9 bases). Germline CDR1 and CDR2: MDHEN and SYDVKM. CDR3 length: 20 residues. The CDR3 bases are TGTGCCAGCAGTATGACAGGGGTAGTCGAGACTAGCGGAGACACAGGTACGCAGTATTTT. Encoded protein: CASSMTGVVETSGDTGTQYF.

This clonotype was detected ten times or more. This rearrangement joins TRBV29-1 to TRBJ1-5; D ambiguous. There are 13 residues in the CDR3. V lost 1 base, J lost 4 bases, and 8 bases lay in between. Germline-derived CDR1 and CDR2 are SQVTM and ANQGSEA. DNA for the CDR3: TGCAGCGTTGAAGGGGAAGGGAATCAGCCCCAGCATTTT. Its translation is CSVEGEGNQPQHF. The full variable domain, its missing parts supplied by reference TRBV29-1 and TRBJ1-5, is SAVISQKPSRDICQRGTSLTIQCQVDSQVTMMFWYRQQPGQSLTLIATANQGSEATYESGFVIDKFPISRPNLTFSTLTVSNMSPEDSSIYLCSVEGEGNQPQHFGDGTRLSIL.

A remark on this clonotype: A much larger clonotype is one base distant, so this may be a read error. The rearrangement uses TRBV27 and TRBJ2-1, with 13 bases lining up with TRBD2. The germline gives CDR1 MNHEY, CDR2 SMNVEV (reference sequence). This CDR3 region has 16 residues. CDR3 DNA: TGTGTCAGCAGTTCACAAGGACTAGCGGGAGAGAGTGAGCAGTTCTTC. Amino acids: CVSSSQGLAGESEQFF.

This clonotype was counted ten times or more. In nucleotides, the CDR3 is TGTGCCAGCAGCTGGACAGGGTTCGGCGAGCAGTACTTC. It specifies CASSWTGFGEQYF. J is TRBJ2-7 and V is TRBV27; 8 positions match TRBD1. Germline V lookup: CDR1 MNHEY, CDR2 SMNVEV (reference sequence). Losses at the gene ends were 6 bases for V and 6 bases for J; bases not matched to a gene: 7. This CDR3 contains 13 residues.

This clonotype appeared many times. The chain has TRBV11-2 and TRBJ1-1; tentatively, D is TRBD1 (6 bases). Germline-derived CDR1 and CDR2 are SGHAT and FQNNGV. Trimming cost V 1 base and J 0 bases, with 18 bases left between them. The CDR3 totals 18 residues. Here the CDR3 DNA reads TGTGCCAGCAGCTTAGTCTCACAAGGGGGTTTCATGAACACTGAAGCTTTCTTT. It specifies CASSLVSQGGFMNTEAFF.

This clonotype came up many times. This sequence joins TRBV29-1 and TRBJ2-1; D unresolved. Deletions cut 4 bases from V and 7 bases from J, with 8 bases between. Germline V CDR1 and CDR2: SQVTM, ANQGSEA. The CDR3 has 11 residues. The CDR3: CSVGWLNEQFF. DNA for the CDR3: TGCAGCGTTGGGTGGTTAAATGAGCAGTTCTTC.

Here the CDR3 reads CASSIAGGSYNEQFF. The DNA for the CDR3 is TGTGCCAGTAGTATTGCCGGGGGCTCCTACAATGAGCAGTTCTTC. The rearrangement uses TRBV19 and TRBJ2-1, with D perhaps matching TRBD2 (6 bases). The CDR3 length is 15 residues. Germline CDR1 is LNHDA and CDR2 is SQIVND (reference sequence). The germline V and J ends were trimmed by 3 bases and 0 bases, with 9 bases remaining between them.

Only a few counts were recorded for this clonotype. This chain connects TRBV2 to TRBJ2-5; D remains ambiguous. The V end lost 2 bases, the J end lost 7 bases, and 20 bases lay between the germline ends. From germline, CDR1 is SNHLY and CDR2 FYNNEI. The CDR3 extends over 16 amino acids. The CDR3 protein is CASSEQALGPFRTQYF. The CDR3 DNA is TGTGCCAGCAGTGAACAGGCCCTTGGTCCGTTTCGGACCCAGTACTTC.

This clonotype showed up many times. V is TRBV30 and J is TRBJ2-2; no reliable D call. In germline, CDR1 is GTSNPN, CDR2 SVGIG (reference sequence). The ends were cut back, 5 bases at V and 5 bases at J, with 12 bases in the middle. This CDR3 spans 13 amino acids. CDR3 loop: CAWLLRETGELFF. CDR3 coding DNA: TGTGCCTGGCTCCTTAGGGAAACCGGGGAGCTGTTTTTT. The full variable domain, in which reference TRBV30 and TRBJ2-2 provide the parts outside the CDR3, is SQTIHQWPATLVQPVGSPLSLECTVEGTSNPNLYWYRQAAGRGLQLLFYSVGIGQISSEVPQNLSASRPQDRQFILSSKKLLLSDSGFYLCAWLLRETGELFFGEGSRLTVL.

The CDR3 coding sequence is TGTGCCAGCAGTTTAGCCGGACTAGCGGTTCAAGAGACCCAGTACTTC. Protein: CASSLAGLAVQETQYF. This chain links TRBV12-3 or TRBV12-4 with TRBJ2-5; 10 bases match TRBD2. Germline trimming cut 0 bases from V and 2 bases from J; bases unmatched to any gene: 3. This CDR3 comprises 16 residues.

This clonotype showed up many times. The chain links TRBV20-1 to TRBJ2-5; D not certain. V lost 4 bases to trimming and J lost 5 bases, with 14 bases between them. The CDR3 loop spans 13 amino acids. Looked up from germline, CDR1 is DFQATT and CDR2 is SNEGSKA (reference sequence). CDR3 sequence (DNA): TGCAGTGCTACTGCCCTGGATCGGGAGACCCAGTACTTC. This sequence encodes CSATALDRETQYF.

In its sample, this clonotype was seen many times. The chain joins TRBV7-8 to TRBJ2-5, with 8 bases identical to TRBD1. The CDR3 loop spans 14 amino acids. The ends lost 5 bases at V and 2 bases at J; junction bases unmatched: 4. CDR1 SGHVS and CDR2 FQNEAQ come from the germline V gene. The CDR3 spells CASSMTGDQETQYF. As DNA, the CDR3 is TGTGCCAGCAGCATGACAGGGGATCAAGAGACCCAGTACTTC.

This clonotype has only a few counts. Sequence at one end of the junction differs from germline and may be a read error. CDR3 sequence reads: CGVEEGNSGRAYAEQFF. The DNA for the CDR3 is TGCGGCGTTGAAGAGGGGAATAGCGGGAGGGCCTATGCTGAGCAGTTCTTC. The chain is built from TRBV29-1 and TRBJ2-1; 11 positions agree with TRBD2. The CDR3 is made up of 17 amino acids. Germline CDR1 SQVTM, CDR2 ANQGSEA.

At least ten counts were recorded for this clonotype. This chain joins TRBV29-1 and TRBJ1-1; the D is unclear. V was trimmed by 4 bases and J by 4 bases, leaving 10 bases between them. The CDR3 runs to 12 residues. Germline V CDR1 and CDR2: SQVTM, ANQGSEA. The CDR3 here is CSVGLGGTEAFF. Here the CDR3 DNA reads TGCAGCGTTGGACTGGGTGGCACTGAAGCTTTCTTT.

The chain employs TRBV27 and TRBJ1-1, with TRBD1 as a possible D gene (6 bases). The germline V gene has CDR1 MNHEY and CDR2 SMNVEV (reference sequence). The V gene lost 2 bases and the J gene lost 7 bases, with 20 bases spanning the gap. This CDR3 has 16 residues. CDR3 region: CASSLRGSRQVIEAFF. Here the CDR3 DNA reads TGTGCCAGCAGTTTAAGGGGATCACGACAGGTCATTGAAGCTTTCTTT.

The J gene is TRBJ2-2, the V gene TRBV15, with 12 bases that match TRBD2. Germline V gives CDR1 LNHNV, CDR2 YYDKDF (reference sequence). With V trimmed by 0 bases and J by 7 bases, 9 bases remained unmatched. The CDR3 contains 18 residues. The CDR3: CATSRDRASGRAGGELFF. As DNA, the CDR3 is TGTGCCACCAGCAGAGATAGGGCTAGCGGGAGGGCCGGCGGGGAGCTGTTTTTT. Complete variable domain (other parts from reference TRBV15 and TRBJ2-2): DAMVIQNPRYQVTQFGKPVTLSCSQTLNHNVMYWYQQKSSQAPKLLFHYYDKDFNNEADTPDNFQSRRPNTSFCFLDIRSPGLGDTAMYLCATSRDRASGRAGGELFFGEGSRLTVL.

This clonotype was recorded many times. The genes are TRBV29-1 and TRBJ1-1; D possibly corresponds to TRBD1 (6 bases). Deletions cut 2 bases from V and 6 bases from J, with 13 bases between. Per germline, CDR1 SQVTM and CDR2 ANQGSEA. The CDR3 sequence is 13 residues long. CDR3 sequence (DNA): TGCAGCGTTGAAACGGGGGGCAGGGCTGAAGCTTTCTTT. It specifies CSVETGGRAEAFF. Full variable domain (rest looked up from reference TRBV29-1 and TRBJ1-1): SAVISQKPSRDICQRGTSLTIQCQVDSQVTMMFWYRQQPGQSLTLIATANQGSEATYESGFVIDKFPISRPNLTFSTLTVSNMSPEDSSIYLCSVETGGRAEAFFGQGTRLTVV.